The 16 T cell receptor beta chains below all came from one sample that was sequenced in a study of metastatic and nonmetastatic thyroid tumors (dated by TCRdb to about 2020). The library came from PCR. Instrument on record: Illumina HiSeq 4000. The public reads were quality trimmed at Q25 with fastp and then assembled into clones with MiXCR by TCRdb, keeping productive beta chains. The sample includes approximately 31,000 clones, with 15% to 20% observed a single time. The top ten clonotypes cover about 11% of the sample. No treatment had been received by any patient before thyroid surgery. The sequenced material came from blood. The receptors come from a female donor with papillary thyroid cancer or a benign thyroid nodule (not recorded which). Some clones in this sample may be carry-over from other donors' samples.

This clone was seen repeatedly, ten times or more. V gene TRBV7-2 combines with J gene TRBJ2-1; D is undetermined. The CDR3 totals 12 residues. CDR1 and CDR2 from the germline V gene are SGHTA and FQGNSA. Trimming removed 5 bases at V and 9 bases at J, with 11 bases between. The CDR3 is CASSPREGEQFF. The CDR3 DNA reads TGTGCCAGCAGCCCTAGGGAAGGTGAGCAGTTCTTC.

In this sample, this clone turned up many times. This chain connects TRBV28 to TRBJ2-1, with TRBD2 identical over 13 bases. The V gene end was trimmed by 5 bases and the J gene end by 6 bases; junction bases not matched to a gene: 4. This CDR3 comprises 15 residues. CDR1 is MDHEN, CDR2 SYDVKM, per germline. Written as DNA, the CDR3 is TGTGCCAGCAGTCTCCGACTAGCGGGAGGCAATGAGCAGTTCTTC. This gives the protein CASSLRLAGGNEQFF.

There are many counts of this clone. J is TRBJ2-1 and V is TRBV11-3; D not certain. The germline V and J ends were trimmed by 5 bases and 2 bases, with 7 bases remaining between them. Germline V CDR1 and CDR2: SGHNT, YENEEA. This CDR3 has 13 amino acids. This chain's CDR3 is CASSLSAYNEQFF. The CDR3 coding sequence is TGTGCCAGCAGCCTTAGTGCCTACAATGAGCAGTTCTTC.

Regarding this clone: This likely comes from a read error, as the CDR3 has no conserved phenylalanine or tryptophan at its end. The chain has TRBV2 and TRBJ2-6, with D unresolved. V was trimmed by 5 bases and J by 0 bases, leaving 11 bases between them. The CDR3 runs to 16 residues. The V gene's germline CDR1 is SNHLY and CDR2 FYNNEI. CDR3 amino acids: CASSRRAVSGANVLTL. The DNA for the CDR3 is TGTGCCAGCAGTCGCCGGGCTGTCTCTGGGGCCAACGTCCTGACTCTA.

This clone was observed at least ten times. This sequence joins TRBV24-1 and TRBJ1-5; possibly TRBD1 for D (5 bases). There are 17 residues in the CDR3. The V and J ends lost 6 bases and 0 bases respectively, with 17 bases between them. The germline V gene encodes CDR1 KGHDR and CDR2 SFDVKD. This CDR3 reads CATSPLGRGYSNQPQHF. CDR3 DNA sequence: TGTGCCACCAGTCCCCTTGGAAGGGGTTATAGCAATCAGCCCCAGCATTTT.

This clone has more than one count but fewer than ten. Germline and junction disagree at one end, which may indicate a read error. V and J are TRBV5-4 and TRBJ1-2, with 8 bases identical to TRBD1. This CDR3 comprises 16 residues. Germline assignment: CDR1 SGHNT and CDR2 YYREEE (reference sequence). CDR3 region: CVSSLVGQGHVHGYTF. DNA for the CDR3: TGTGTCAGCAGCTTGGTCGGACAGGGACATGTACATGGCTACACCTTC.

This clone was seen repeatedly, ten times or more. This chain joins TRBV6-1 and TRBJ1-1; 7 positions agree with TRBD1. CDR3 length: 13 amino acids. V dropped 5 bases and J dropped 6; count of bases not matched to a gene: 6. In germline, CDR1 is MNHNS, CDR2 SASEGT. The CDR3 DNA reads TGTGCCAGCAGTATTACAGGGGAAGCTGAAGCTTTCTTT. Translation gives CASSITGEAEAFF.

This clone was seen many times. A read error may account for a junction end that differs from germline. The chain employs TRBV6-1 and TRBJ1-1, with D unclear. The CDR3 extends over 14 amino acids. The germline V gene encodes CDR1 MNHNS and CDR2 SASEGT. The CDR3 DNA reads TGTGCCGGCAGCCCCGACCAGAGGAGCCCGAAAGCTTTCTTT. It translates to CAGSPDQRSPKAFF.

V and J are TRBV2 and TRBJ2-1; D tentatively fits TRBD1 or TRBD2 (5 bases each). The germline V and J ends were trimmed by 6 bases and 7 bases, with 19 bases remaining between them. Germline V gene lookup returns CDR1 SNHLY and CDR2 FYNNEI. The CDR3 runs to 15 residues. The CDR3 DNA follows: TGTGCCAGCAGCACAGCCGGGGCCAGCTGGAATGAGCAGTTCTTC. It codes for CASSTAGASWNEQFF.

The sample holds many counts of this clone. Just one base apart from a much larger clone, this may be a read error. The same CDR3 can be traced to other DNA sequences in this sample. The genes are TRBV10-3 and TRBJ1-1; TRBD1 matches 10 bases. The trim removed 9 bases at V and 3 bases at J, leaving 10 bases unmatched. This CDR3 is 15 amino acids long. Germline V gene sequence: CDR1 ENHRY, CDR2 SYGVKD. CDR3 DNA sequence: TGTGCCATTAAGGGGACAGGGGCGGCGGACACTGAAGCTTTCTTT. This codes for CAIKGTGAADTEAFF.

The chain is built from TRBV5-1 and TRBJ1-4; no reliable D call. From germline, CDR1 is SGHRS and CDR2 YFSETQ. The ends were cut back, 4 bases at V and 5 bases at J, with 18 bases in the middle. The CDR3 extends over 16 amino acids. In DNA form, the CDR3 reads TGCGCCAGCAGCCCCGGTGGACGGACGGGAAATGAAAAACTGTTTTTT. Amino acids: CASSPGGRTGNEKLFF.

This clone was picked up many times. The chain has TRBV7-3 and TRBJ2-3; weak D call: TRBD1 (6 bases). Germline assignment: CDR1 SGHTA and CDR2 FQGTGA. The CDR3 spans 13 residues. With 4 bases removed from V and 6 bases from J, the gap between germline ends came to 11 bases. The DNA for the CDR3 is TGTGCCAGCAGCTCAGGGGAAACGGATACGCAGTATTTT. Amino acids: CASSSGETDTQYF.

By share, this clone ranks as medium-sized (0.01 to 0.1%). This chain connects TRBV5-1 to TRBJ2-3; D may be TRBD1 (6 bases). The CDR3 spans 15 residues. Germline V gene sequence: CDR1 SGHRS, CDR2 YFSETQ. V was cut by 5 bases and J by 1 base, with 14 bases left in between. CDR3: CASSPGQIGTDTQYF. As DNA, the CDR3 is TGCGCCAGCAGTCCCGGACAGATTGGCACAGATACGCAGTATTTT.

This chain connects TRBV28 to TRBJ1-2; D is possibly TRBD1 (6 bases). Germline V gene sequence: CDR1 MDHEN, CDR2 SYDVKM. The CDR3 runs to 19 residues. Trimming left V 1 base short and J 8 bases short, with 29 bases between. The CDR3 DNA is TGTGCCAGCAGTTTATTTTTGAGGTGGGGGGGGGCGTCGGGGGAAGGCTACACCTTC. Amino acid sequence: CASSLFLRWGGASGEGYTF.

This clone was picked up many times. J is TRBJ1-1 and V is TRBV18; no reliable D call. CDR3 length equals 18 residues. Trimming took off 3 bases at V and 1 base at J, with 21 bases between the two ends. In germline, CDR1 is KGHSH, CDR2 LQKENI. CDR3 in DNA: TGTGCCAGCTCACCTCTCAGAGGAGCGTGGAACAGGAACACTGAAGCTTTCTTT. Its protein is CASSPLRGAWNRNTEAFF.

The sample holds many counts of this clone. This chain uses TRBV9 with TRBJ2-7; D could derive from TRBD1 or TRBD2 (5 bases each). The germline V gene encodes CDR1 SGDLS and CDR2 YYNGEE. Trimming removed 3 bases at V and 4 bases at J, with 26 bases between. The CDR3 length is 18 residues. As DNA, the CDR3 is TGTGCCAGCAGCGCCTCGGGGCGCGCTTGGACGGCAAATTACGAGCAGTACTTC. Translation: CASSASGRAWTANYEQYF.